These T cell receptor beta chains were read from a single sample in a study of blood T cell repertoires in COVID-19. Profiling relied on immunoSEQ multiplex PCR, and the TCRdb table lists in-frame clones only, not all of them. The table includes approximately 330,000 clones, approximately 86% detected once. Sequenced sample: peripheral blood. Receptors were obtained from a man aged 30 to 45 with COVID-19, enrolled during active disease. The CDR3 runs from the conserved cysteine through the conserved F or W. A D gene is named only where the DNA matches it firmly. A clone size is listed for some rows: how often the clone was seen (once, few, many), or a class if it is expanded.

d_gene	v_gene	j_gene	abundance	CDR3nt	CDR3aa
TRBD1	TRBV28	TRBJ1-2	-	TGTGCCAGCAGTTTGAGACAGGGGTATGGCTACACCTTC	CASSLRQGYGYTF
TRBD2	TRBV4-3	TRBJ2-7	-	TGCGCCAGCAGCCAAGCGGGACTAGCGGGAGTTATCCCCTACGAGCAGTACTTC	CASSQAGLAGVIPYEQYF
-	TRBV27	TRBJ1-1	-	TGTGCCAGCAGTTCATTTGAGGTTGTGAACACTGAAGCTTTCTTT	CASSSFEVVNTEAFF
-	TRBV24-1	TRBJ1-2	-	TGTGCCACCAGCTCCGGGACTTTCTATGGCTACACCTTC	CATSSGTFYGYTF
TRBD2	TRBV11-3	TRBJ2-3	-	TGTGCCAGCAGCTTAGGGATAGCGGGAGTGAGCACAGATACGCAGTATTTT	CASSLGIAGVSTDTQYF
TRBD2	TRBV6-4	TRBJ2-5	-	TGTGCCAGCAGTGCCCCCGGACTAGCGGGGCGAGAGACCCAGTACTTC	CASSAPGLAGRETQYF
TRBD1	TRBV7-8	TRBJ2-2	-	TGTGCCAGCAGCCGTGGACAGGCCGGGGAGCTGTTTTTT	CASSRGQAGELFF
-	TRBV6-5	TRBJ2-2	-	TGTGCCAGCAGTTTCGACTTAGCCGGGGAGCTGTTTTTT	CASSFDLAGELFF
-	TRBV11-3	TRBJ2-1	-	TGTGCCAGCAGCTTAGACAGGGGTGCGGGGGTTAACAATGAGCAGTTCTTC	CASSLDRGAGVNNEQFF
TRBD2	TRBV6-5	TRBJ2-7	-	TGTGCCAGCAGTTACGGGACTAGCCGCCTAGGGCAGTACTTC	CASSYGTSRLGQYF
TRBD1	TRBV6-2/TRBV6-3	TRBJ1-1	-	TGTGCCAGCAGCTCCCGCGGACAGGGGTCCTACACTGAAGCTTTCTTT	CASSSRGQGSYTEAFF
-	TRBV19	TRBJ2-1	-	TGTGCCAGTAGTATAGTAGGGGGGACTAAGCAGTTCTTC	CASSIVGGTKQFF
TRBD1	TRBV28	TRBJ2-7	-	TGTGCCAGCAGTTTAAAGGGGGCCGTCCTCTACGAGCAGTACTTC	CASSLKGAVLYEQYF
TRBD1	TRBV7-9	TRBJ2-7	-	TGTGCCAGCGGGACAGCGGTCCGCGAGCAGTACTTC	CASGTAVREQYF
TRBD1	TRBV7-8	TRBJ2-2	-	TGTGCCAGCAGCTTAGCGAGGCCAGGGGGCCCCACCGGGGAGCTGTTTTTT	CASSLARPGGPTGELFF
TRBD1	TRBV5-1	TRBJ1-2	few	TGCGCCAGCAGCTTAGGGACAGGGGGCTCCTTTAACTATGGCTACACCTTC	CASSLGTGGSFNYGYTF
-	TRBV7-9	TRBJ2-1	-	TGTGCCAGCAGCTTAGGGTTGGCGGACAATGAGCAGTTCTTC	CASSLGLADNEQFF
TRBD1	TRBV28	TRBJ1-2	-	TGTGCCAGCAGTGCAGCACAGGGGGCCGGGAACTATGGCTACACCTTC	CASSAAQGAGNYGYTF
-	TRBV9	TRBJ2-1	-	TGTGCCAGCAGCGTAGCTGCCAGCTCCTACAATGAGCAGTTCTTC	CASSVAASSYNEQFF
-	TRBV2	TRBJ1-4	-	TGTGCCAGCAGTGGGCAGGGGTCTAATGAAAAACTGTTTTTT	CASSGQGSNEKLFF
-	TRBV30	TRBJ2-7	-	TGTGCCTGGAGTGGGACTGAGCAGTACTTC	CAWSGTEQYF
TRBD1	TRBV6-6	TRBJ2-5	-	TGTGCCAGCAGTTATGGAACTGGGACAGTTGATAGGACCCAGTACTTC	CASSYGTGTVDRTQYF
-	TRBV5-1	TRBJ2-7	-	TGCGCCAGCAGCTTAAGCGGTACCTACGAGCAGTACTTC	CASSLSGTYEQYF
TRBD1	TRBV19	TRBJ1-1	-	TGTGCCAGTAGTATATTCGGGACAGGGGCCTTTTTAGCCACTGAAGCTTTCTTT	CASSIFGTGAFLATEAFF
-	TRBV6-2/TRBV6-3	TRBJ2-3	-	TGTGCCAGCAGTTACGGAGGTGCGGGCACAGATACGCAGTATTTT	CASSYGGAGTDTQYF
TRBD1	TRBV9	TRBJ1-1	-	TGTGCCAGCAGCGCCCGGGACAGTATGAACACTGAAGCTTTCTTT	CASSARDSMNTEAFF
-	TRBV6-5	TRBJ2-1	-	TGTGCCAGCAGTTACGCGGGACAGCCTTACAATGAGCAGTTCTTC	CASSYAGQPYNEQFF
TRBD2	TRBV5-6	TRBJ2-2	-	TGTGCCAGCAGCCGGGGGGGACGAGGGAACACCGGGGAGCTGTTTTTT	CASSRGGRGNTGELFF
TRBD1	TRBV19	TRBJ2-5	-	TGTGCCAGTAGTATATTCGCAGGGGGCTTGGGGGAGACCCAGTACTTC	CASSIFAGGLGETQYF
TRBD1	TRBV15	TRBJ1-3	-	TGTGCCACCAGCGGAAGGGGGCTTGGAAACACCATATATTTT	CATSGRGLGNTIYF
-	TRBV5-6	TRBJ1-5	-	TGTGCCAGCAGCTTACGGCAGGCCCTCAATCAGCCCCAGCATTTT	CASSLRQALNQPQHF
-	TRBV20-1	TRBJ1-1	-	TGCAGTGCTAGTCCGGGTGAACGGACTGAAGCTTTCTTT	CSASPGERTEAFF
-	TRBV12-3/TRBV12-4	TRBJ1-2	-	TGTGCCAGCAGCCTTCAGGGTAACTATGGCTACACCTTC	CASSLQGNYGYTF
TRBD1	TRBV25-1	TRBJ2-5	-	TGTGCCAGCAGTGACCGGACAGGGGGTATACAAGAGACCCAGTACTTC	CASSDRTGGIQETQYF
TRBD2	TRBV29-1	TRBJ2-3	-	TGCAGCGTCGCCGGGACTAGCGGGAGGGCAGATACGCAGTATTTT	CSVAGTSGRADTQYF
TRBD2	TRBV15	TRBJ2-1	-	TGTGCCACCAGCAGAGTGGTTAGCGGGAGGATCAATGAGCAGTTCTTC	CATSRVVSGRINEQFF
-	TRBV4-3	TRBJ2-7	once	TGCGCCAGCAGCCAAGACCCGGGATTCTACGAGCAGTACTTC	CASSQDPGFYEQYF
TRBD1	TRBV3-1/TRBV3-2	TRBJ1-2	-	TGTGCCAGCAGCCATGGACAGGGGTTGGGTGGCTACACCTTC	CASSHGQGLGGYTF
-	TRBV28	TRBJ1-6	-	TGTGCCAGCAGTTTCCGCCAGGGTACCTATAATTCACCCCTCCACTTT	CASSFRQGTYNSPLHF
TRBD1	TRBV2	TRBJ2-5	-	TGTGCCAGCAGAAGTTTTGACAGGGCCTACCAAGAGACCCAGTACTTC	CASRSFDRAYQETQYF
TRBD1	TRBV3-1/TRBV3-2	TRBJ1-3	-	TGTGCCAGCAGCCAAGATTGGACAGGGGGTAGAAACACCATATATTTT	CASSQDWTGGRNTIYF
TRBD1	TRBV24-1	TRBJ2-7	-	TGTGCCACCAGTGACCCGGGACAGGGAGCGTCCTACGAGCAGTACTTC	CATSDPGQGASYEQYF
-	TRBV30	TRBJ2-7	-	TGTGCCTGGAGTGGCGGAGTTCCTTACGAGCAGTACTTC	CAWSGGVPYEQYF
TRBD1	TRBV28	TRBJ1-4	once	TGTGCCAGCAGGATGGACAGGGGGGGTGAAAAACTGTTTTTT	CASRMDRGGEKLFF
-	TRBV9	TRBJ2-7	-	TGTGCCAGCAGCCCGCGGATAATCAATTCCTACGAGCAGTACTTC	CASSPRIINSYEQYF
-	TRBV5-5	TRBJ2-5	-	TGTGCCAGCAGCTCCACAGGATCAGAGACCCAGTACTTC	CASSSTGSETQYF
-	TRBV5-1	TRBJ2-7	-	TGCGCCAGCAGCCCACAGGGAGACTACGAGCAGTACTTC	CASSPQGDYEQYF
-	TRBV27	TRBJ2-7	once	TGTGCCAGCAGTTCCCCGGGGACACACTACGAGCAGTACTTC	CASSSPGTHYEQYF
-	TRBV20-1	TRBJ1-4	-	TGCAGTGCTACCTCGGGGGAAAAACTGTTTTTT	CSATSGEKLFF
TRBD2	TRBV5-1	TRBJ2-2	once	TGCGCCAGCAGCTTGCAGCGGGGGGGCATCACCGGGGAGCTGTTTTTT	CASSLQRGGITGELFF
-	TRBV29-1	TRBJ1-1	-	TGCAGCGTTGACCAGGGCACTGAAGCTTTCTTT	CSVDQGTEAFF
-	TRBV5-1	TRBJ1-6	-	TGCGCCAGCAGCTTCAGTGTTTTCAATTCACCCCTCCACTTT	CASSFSVFNSPLHF
TRBD2	TRBV11-1	TRBJ2-7	-	TGTGCCAGCAGCTTAGCGAGGAGAACTAGCGGGAAGGAGCAGTACTTC	CASSLARRTSGKEQYF
-	TRBV7-9	TRBJ2-3	-	TGTGCCAGCAGCTTCCTACAGGGACCTAGCACAGATACGCAGTATTTT	CASSFLQGPSTDTQYF
-	TRBV5-1	TRBJ2-2	-	TGCGCCAGCAGCCCCGGCCAGGGGACCACCGGGGAGCTGTTTTTT	CASSPGQGTTGELFF
TRBD1	TRBV5-1	TRBJ1-1	once	TGCGCCAGCAGCTTACAGGGGGCAAACACTGAAGCTTTCTTT	CASSLQGANTEAFF
TRBD1	TRBV5-1	TRBJ2-7	-	TGCGCCAGCAGTAATGGGGGGACAGGGGCCTACGAGCAGTACTTC	CASSNGGTGAYEQYF